These 20 T cell receptor beta chains came from one sample sequenced in a study of tissue T cells after allogeneic stem cell transplantation. Noted time point: mouse harvest day 7 after allogeneic transplant. The graft held 10^6 splenic CD5+ T cells and 10^7 T-cell-depleted bone marrow cells. Generated by immunoSEQ multiplex PCR, the TCRdb table keeps only in-frame clones and is missing some. The sample has about 5,800 clones, 46% seen once. The sequenced sample consisted of skin. These receptors all come from a female BALB/c mouse given C57BL/6 T cells with graft-versus-host disease after an allogeneic hematopoietic cell transplant.

As concerns this clone: Germline and genes: mouse. The DNA ends 1 residue before the CDR3 does, and the rest of the CDR3 is filled in from the germline J gene. The rearrangement links TRBV23 to TRBJ2-4; TRBD1 is taken as the D call from the table, unchecked against the DNA. The CDR3 totals 15 residues. Germline-derived CDR1 and CDR2 are KGHTA and FQNQQP. CDR3 sequence reads: CSSSRDRFSQNTLYF. Partial CDR3 DNA: TGCTCCAGCAGTCGCGACAGATTTAGTCAAAACACCTTGTAC.

Only a few counts were recorded for this clone. Mouse gene names and germline throughout. The read halts 1 residue ahead of the CDR3 end, with the missing end drawn from the germline J gene. This rearrangement joins TRBV26 to TRBJ2-7, with D possibly matching TRBD1 (5 bases). The V end lost 5 bases, the J end lost 4 bases, and 9 bases lay between the germline ends. The CDR3 runs 12 residues. Germline V gene lookup returns CDR1 KGHPV and CDR2 FQNQEV (reference sequence). CDR3 DNA, as far as it was read: TGTGCCAGCAGTGAGGGGTTTTATGAACAGTAC. Translation gives CASSEGFYEQY. The whole CDR3 region reads CASSEGFYEQYF.

A remark on this clone: Gene names are mouse gene names. The CDR3 extends 1 residue past the end of the read, so its final part is completed from the germline J gene. The chain uses TRBV26 and TRBJ2-1; the D gene is possibly TRBD1 (6 bases). V was shortened by 6 bases and J by 9 bases, with 15 bases between the two germline ends. The CDR3 has 13 residues. The V gene's germline CDR1 is KGHPV and CDR2 FQNQEV (reference sequence). The chain's CDR3 is CASRYRDRGEQFF. The sequenced part of the CDR3 DNA is TGTGCCAGCAGATACAGGGATAGGGGTGAGCAGTTC.

Concerning this clone: Gene names follow the mouse nomenclature. The read ends 1 residue before the CDR3 terminus; that terminus is restored from the germline J gene. The rearrangement uses TRBV5 and TRBJ1-4; 9 nucleotides agree with TRBD1. The CDR3 runs 14 residues. V was clipped by 1 base and J by 6 bases; unmatched bases: 0. Germline-derived CDR1 and CDR2 are LGHNA and YNLKQL (reference sequence). The covered CDR3 bases are TGTGCCAGCAGCCAAGGGACAGGGGACGAAAGATTATTT. Translating gives CASSQGTGDERLF. In full, the CDR3 is CASSQGTGDERLFF.

As to this clone: The germline and genes are mouse ones. The observed sequence ends 1 residue before the CDR3 terminus, with the missing tail filled in from the germline J gene. The chain carries TRBV12-1 and TRBJ1-6; weak D call: TRBD1 (6 bases). TRBJ1-6 falls under the ORF class, with uncertain function. Looked up from germline, CDR1 is SGHSN and CDR2 is HYEKVE. V was clipped by 3 bases and J by 6 bases, with 8 bases between them. This CDR3 comprises 13 residues. CDR3 region: CASSRDINSPLYF. Incomplete CDR3 DNA: TGTGCCAGCTCTAGGGACATTAATTCGCCCCTCTAC.

On this clone itself: Gene names and germline match the mouse. The CDR3 extends 1 residue past the end of the read, so its final part is completed from the germline J gene. The V gene is TRBV20, the J gene TRBJ1-5; 8 bases agree with TRBD1. CDR3 length equals 12 residues. With 5 bases clipped from V and 3 bases from J, the junction kept 0 bases outside the gene matches. Per germline, CDR1 GFQATS and CDR2 STVNSAI. CDR3 residues: CGADRGNQAPLF. CDR3 DNA (partial): TGTGGTGCTGACAGGGGCAACCAGGCTCCGCTT.

A few counts support this clone. It is unclear where the CDR3 begins or ends on the DNA, so no DNA is shown, and the CDR3 is as TCRdb lists it. The gene symbols are mouse symbols. This chain joins TRBV23 and TRBJ1-1; the listed D gene, TRBD1, was not tested against the DNA. Germline assignment: CDR1 KGHTA and CDR2 FQNQQP. With termini counted, the CDR3 has 14 amino acids. This chain's CDR3 is CSSSFGQGNTEVFF.

This clone was counted a few times. Gene names and germline match the mouse. The missing CDR3 end, 1 residue past where the read stops, is filled in from the germline J gene. This chain connects TRBV24 to TRBJ2-7; D gene uncertain. CDR1 and CDR2 from the germline V gene are KGHTA and FRNEEI. The CDR3 has 12 residues. The germline V and J ends were trimmed by 3 bases and 6 bases, with 9 bases remaining between them. Partial CDR3 DNA: TGTGCCAGCAGTCTTGAGGGCGGTGAACAGTAC. It codes for CASSLEGGEQY. The entire CDR3 reads CASSLEGGEQYF.

Comments on this clone: Germline and genes: mouse. The CDR3 end falls 1 residue outside the read, so it is completed with the germline J gene. The V gene is TRBV3, the J gene TRBJ1-2; D call uncertain. CDR1 SNHLY and CDR2 FYNGKV come from the germline V gene (reference sequence). This CDR3 comprises 13 residues. Trimming left V 2 bases short and J 0 bases short, with 4 bases between. CDR3 residues: CASSLTANSDYTF. The CDR3 bases that were read are TGTGCCAGCAGCTTAACCGCAAACTCCGACTACACC.

This clone was observed a handful of times. Gene names and germline refer to mouse. The read is 1 residue too short to cover the CDR3 end, so that end is filled in from the germline J gene. The rearrangement joins TRBV3 to TRBJ2-2; 7 nucleotides match TRBD1. Germline assignment: CDR1 SNHLY and CDR2 FYNGKV (reference sequence). The CDR3 spans 15 residues. V lost 5 bases to trimming and J lost 0 bases; unmatched junction nucleotides: 3. Incomplete CDR3 DNA: TGTGCCAGCAGCCTCAGGGGGTCAAACACCGGGCAGCTCTAC. It codes for CASSLRGSNTGQLY. The complete CDR3 protein is CASSLRGSNTGQLYF.

This clone occurred once. Genes and germline are mouse. The DNA ends 1 residue before the CDR3 does, and the rest of the CDR3 is filled in from the germline J gene. J is TRBJ2-4 and V is TRBV26; D uncertain. V was trimmed by 3 bases and J by 4 bases, leaving 5 bases between them. Germline loops: CDR1 KGHPV, CDR2 FQNQEV (reference sequence). The CDR3 totals 12 residues. The CDR3 reads CASSLTKNTLYF. The CDR3 DNA, read in part, is TGTGCCAGCAGTCTAACAAAAAACACCTTGTAC.

This clone has just a few counts. Mouse gene names apply. The read stops 1 residue short of the end of the CDR3; the missing end is completed from the germline J gene. The chain has TRBV23 and TRBJ1-1; TRBD1, the table's D call, lacks a check against the DNA. CDR3 length: 15 amino acids. Germline V gives CDR1 KGHTA, CDR2 FQNQQP. The sequenced part of the CDR3 DNA is TGCTCCAGCAGTAGGGGACAGGGGGCGCGCACAGAAGTCTTC. Protein: CSSSRGQGARTEVF. The CDR3, in full, reads CSSSRGQGARTEVFF.

This clone has just a few counts. Genes and germline come from the mouse. The read falls 1 residue short of the CDR3 end, and the missing part is taken from the germline J gene. The chain links TRBV26 to TRBJ1-1; D may be TRBD1 (6 bases). Trimming took 6 bases from V and 2 from J, leaving 10 bases between them. CDR1 KGHPV and CDR2 FQNQEV come from the germline V gene (reference sequence). The CDR3 is 13 residues long. The sequenced part of the CDR3 DNA is TGTGCCAGCAGCTGGGACACCAACACAGAAGTCTTC. Its translation: CASSWDTNTEVF. The full-length CDR3 reads as CASSWDTNTEVFF.

For this clone: The listed genes are named as in mouse. Read sequence stops 1 residue before the CDR3 end, and the germline J gene provides the missing end. This sequence joins TRBV31 and TRBJ1-6, with TRBD1 as a possible D gene (5 bases). TRBJ1-6 has ORF status, its function being uncertain. The V and J ends lost 1 base and 8 bases respectively, with 9 bases between them. Looked up from germline, CDR1 is GKSSPN and CDR2 is SITVG. The CDR3 consists of 13 residues. The part of the CDR3 DNA that was read is TGTGCCTGGAGTCCTCAGGGAGATTCGCCCCTCTAC. It yields the protein CAWSPQGDSPLY. The whole CDR3 region reads CAWSPQGDSPLYF.

This clone has only a few counts. The gene symbols are mouse symbols. The read terminates 1 residue ahead of where the CDR3 ends, so the germline J gene completes it. This chain joins TRBV26 and TRBJ1-3, with a possible D match to TRBD1 (5 bases). Germline V gene data show CDR1 as KGHPV and CDR2 as FQNQEV (reference sequence). Trimming removed 3 bases from V and 0 bases from J, with 9 bases in between. There are 15 residues in the CDR3. This CDR3 reads CASSLQGISGNTLYF. Partial CDR3 DNA: TGTGCCAGCAGTCTCCAGGGTATTTCTGGAAATACGCTCTAT.

On this clone: Genes and germline are mouse. Read sequence stops 1 residue before the CDR3 end, and the germline J gene provides the missing end. The V and J genes are TRBV26 and TRBJ1-4; 8 bases are shared with TRBD1. The germline CDR1 and CDR2 sequences are KGHPV and FQNQEV (reference sequence). The CDR3 spans 14 residues. Germline trimming cut 6 bases from V and 4 bases from J; bases unmatched to any gene: 4. Partial CDR3 DNA: TGTGCCAGCAGCCGGGACAGGTACAACGAAAGATTATTT. Translating it yields CASSRDRYNERLF. The full CDR3 protein reads CASSRDRYNERLFF.

Turning to this clone: Gene names and germline refer to mouse. Sequencing ends 1 residue short of the CDR3 end; the germline J gene provides the rest. This sequence joins TRBV26 and TRBJ2-3; D is uncertain. Germline V CDR1 and CDR2: KGHPV, FQNQEV (reference sequence). With 6 bases removed from V and 1 base from J, the gap between germline ends came to 8 bases. The CDR3 loop spans 13 amino acids. This CDR3 reads CASSRDGAETLYF. The part of the CDR3 DNA that was read is TGTGCCAGCAGCCGTGACGGTGCAGAAACGCTGTAT.

This clone was counted between two and nine times. Here the gene names and germline are mouse. Read data end 1 residue before the CDR3 end; the end is taken from the germline J gene. This chain joins TRBV26 and TRBJ2-3; 9 positions agree with TRBD1. Germline V CDR1 and CDR2: KGHPV, FQNQEV (reference sequence). The CDR3 extends over 13 amino acids. Germline trimming cut 7 bases from V and 4 bases from J; bases unmatched to any gene: 3. Incomplete CDR3 DNA: TGTGCCAGCATGGGACAGGGCACAGAAACGCTGTAT. It is translated as CASMGQGTETLY. The entire CDR3 protein reads CASMGQGTETLYF.

Turning to this clone: Gene labels here are mouse ones. The covered CDR3 bases are TGTGCCAGCAGCTTGGGGGGTAGTCAAAACACCTTGTAC. Its translation is CASSLGGSQNTLY. In full, the CDR3 is CASSLGGSQNTLYF. The chain recombines TRBV3 with TRBJ2-4, with D tentatively TRBD2 (6 bases). The read stops 1 residue short of the end of the CDR3; the missing end is completed from the germline J gene. Germline CDR1 is SNHLY and CDR2 is FYNGKV (reference sequence). The CDR3 is 14 amino acids. Trimming pared 3 bases from V and 0 bases from J, leaving 7 bases between.

Comments on this clone: The gene names given are mouse names. The CDR3 end is not reached by the read, which stops 1 residue before it; the germline J gene fills it in. The chain combines TRBV13-2 with TRBJ2-7; 9 nucleotides align to TRBD2. The CDR3 is made up of 12 amino acids. Germline V gene data show CDR1 as NNHNN and CDR2 as SYGAGS (reference sequence). V lost 5 bases and J lost 4; bases outside the gene matches: 1. The chain's CDR3 is CASGTGGYEQYF. The CDR3 DNA, read in part, is TGTGCCAGCGGGACTGGGGGATATGAACAGTAC.